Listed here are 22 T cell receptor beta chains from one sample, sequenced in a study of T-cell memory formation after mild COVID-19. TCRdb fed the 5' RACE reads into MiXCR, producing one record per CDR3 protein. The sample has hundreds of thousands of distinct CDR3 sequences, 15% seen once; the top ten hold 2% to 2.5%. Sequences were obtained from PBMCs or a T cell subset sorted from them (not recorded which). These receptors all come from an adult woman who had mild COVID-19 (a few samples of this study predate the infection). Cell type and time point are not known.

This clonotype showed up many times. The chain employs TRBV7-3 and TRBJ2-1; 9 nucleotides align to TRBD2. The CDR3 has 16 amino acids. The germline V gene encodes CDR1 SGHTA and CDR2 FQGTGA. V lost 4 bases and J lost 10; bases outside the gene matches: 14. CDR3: CASSSGGGLAFKEQFF. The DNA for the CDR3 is TGTGCCAGCAGCTCGGGAGGGGGACTAGCATTTAAGGAGCAGTTCTTC.

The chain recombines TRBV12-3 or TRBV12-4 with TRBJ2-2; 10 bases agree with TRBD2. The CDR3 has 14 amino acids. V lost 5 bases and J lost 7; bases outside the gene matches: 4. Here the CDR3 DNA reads TGTGCCAGCAGTATAACTAGCGGGATCGGGGAGCTGTTTTTT. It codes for CASSITSGIGELFF.

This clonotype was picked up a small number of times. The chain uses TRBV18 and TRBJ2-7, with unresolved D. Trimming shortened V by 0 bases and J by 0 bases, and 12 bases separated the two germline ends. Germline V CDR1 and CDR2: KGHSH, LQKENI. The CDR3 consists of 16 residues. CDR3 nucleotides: TGTGCCAGCTCACCACCTTCTAGACGGAGCTCCTACGAGCAGTACTTC. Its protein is CASSPPSRRSSYEQYF.

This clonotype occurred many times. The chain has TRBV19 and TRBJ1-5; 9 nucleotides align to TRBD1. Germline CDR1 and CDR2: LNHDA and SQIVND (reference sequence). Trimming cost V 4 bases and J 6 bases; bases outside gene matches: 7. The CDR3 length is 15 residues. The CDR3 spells CASSTDRGSTQPQHF. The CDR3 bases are TGTGCCAGTAGTACGGACAGGGGAAGTACTCAGCCCCAGCATTTT.

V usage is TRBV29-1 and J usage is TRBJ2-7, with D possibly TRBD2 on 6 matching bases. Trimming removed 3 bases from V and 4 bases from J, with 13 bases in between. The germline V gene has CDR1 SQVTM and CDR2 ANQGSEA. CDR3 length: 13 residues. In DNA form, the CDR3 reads TGCAGCGTTGAGGGGGGAGAGGCGTACGAGCAGTACTTC. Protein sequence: CSVEGGEAYEQYF.

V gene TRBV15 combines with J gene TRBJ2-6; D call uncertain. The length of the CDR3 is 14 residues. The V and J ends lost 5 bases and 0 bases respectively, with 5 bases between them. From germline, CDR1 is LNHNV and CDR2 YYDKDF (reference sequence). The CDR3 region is CATSGPSGANVLTF. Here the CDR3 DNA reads TGTGCCACCAGCGGCCCCTCTGGGGCCAACGTCCTGACTTTC.

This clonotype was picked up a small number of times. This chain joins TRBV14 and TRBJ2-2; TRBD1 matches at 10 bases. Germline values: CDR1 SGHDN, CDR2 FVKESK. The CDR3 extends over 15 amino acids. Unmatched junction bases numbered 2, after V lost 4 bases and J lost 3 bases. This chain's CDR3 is CASSRQGADTGELFF. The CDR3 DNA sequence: TGTGCCAGCAGCCGACAGGGGGCCGACACCGGGGAGCTGTTTTTT.

The DNA for the CDR3 is TGTGCCACCAGTGATTCGGGCAGGGGGCGCGGGTACAATGAGCAGTTCTTC. Amino acids: CATSDSGRGRGYNEQFF. The genes are TRBV24-1 and TRBJ2-1; 8 bases are shared with TRBD1. CDR1 is KGHDR, CDR2 SFDVKD, per germline. J was trimmed by 4 bases and V by 2 bases; bases with no gene match: 9. CDR3 size: 17 residues.

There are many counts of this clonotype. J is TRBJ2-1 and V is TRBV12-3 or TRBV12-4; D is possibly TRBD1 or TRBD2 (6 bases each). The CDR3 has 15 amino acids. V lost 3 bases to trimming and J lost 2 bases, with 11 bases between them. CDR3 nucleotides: TGTGCCAGCAGTTTTGGTCGGGGGCCCTACAATGAGCAGTTCTTC. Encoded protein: CASSFGRGPYNEQFF.

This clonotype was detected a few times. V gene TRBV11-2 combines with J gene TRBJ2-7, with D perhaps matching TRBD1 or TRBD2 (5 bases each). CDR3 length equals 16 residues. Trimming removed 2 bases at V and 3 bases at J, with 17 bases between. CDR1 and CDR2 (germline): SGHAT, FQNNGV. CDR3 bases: TGTGCCAGCAGCTTAATTTTCAGGGAGAATTACTACGAGCAGTACTTC. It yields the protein CASSLIFRENYYEQYF.

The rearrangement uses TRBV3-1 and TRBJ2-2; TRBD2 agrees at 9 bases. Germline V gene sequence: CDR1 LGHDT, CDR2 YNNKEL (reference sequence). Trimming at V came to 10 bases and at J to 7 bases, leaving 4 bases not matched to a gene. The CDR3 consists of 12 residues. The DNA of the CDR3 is TGTGCCACAGCGGGGGGCGGCGGGGAGCTGTTTTTT. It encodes CATAGGGGELFF. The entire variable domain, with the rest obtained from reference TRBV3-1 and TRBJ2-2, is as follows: DTAVSQTPKYLVTQMGNDKSIKCEQNLGHDTMYWYKQDSKKFLKIMFSYNNKELIINETVPNRFSPKSPDKAHLNLHINSLELGDSAVYFCATAGGGGELFFGEGSRLTVL.

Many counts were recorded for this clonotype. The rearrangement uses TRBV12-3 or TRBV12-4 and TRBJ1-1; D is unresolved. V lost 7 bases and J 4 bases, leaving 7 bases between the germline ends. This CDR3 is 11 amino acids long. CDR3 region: CASILSTEAFF. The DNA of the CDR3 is TGTGCCAGCATCCTGTCCACTGAAGCTTTCTTT.

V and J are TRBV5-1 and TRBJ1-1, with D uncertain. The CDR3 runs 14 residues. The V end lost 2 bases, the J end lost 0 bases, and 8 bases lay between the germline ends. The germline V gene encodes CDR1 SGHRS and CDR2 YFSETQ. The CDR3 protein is CASSLLGVNTEAFF. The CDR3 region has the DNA TGCGCCAGCAGCTTACTTGGGGTGAACACTGAAGCTTTCTTT.

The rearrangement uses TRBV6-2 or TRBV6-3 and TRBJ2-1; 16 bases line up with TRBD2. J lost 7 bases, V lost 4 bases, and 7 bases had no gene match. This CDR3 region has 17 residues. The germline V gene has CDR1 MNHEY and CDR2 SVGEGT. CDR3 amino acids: CASSWGLAGGPRNEQFF. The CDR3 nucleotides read TGTGCCAGCAGTTGGGGACTAGCGGGAGGGCCTAGGAATGAGCAGTTCTTC.

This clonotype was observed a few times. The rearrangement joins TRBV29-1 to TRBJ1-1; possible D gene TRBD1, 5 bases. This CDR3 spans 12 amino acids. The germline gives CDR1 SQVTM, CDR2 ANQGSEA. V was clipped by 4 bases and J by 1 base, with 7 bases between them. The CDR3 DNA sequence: TGCAGCGTTGGCAGGGCGAACACTGAAGCTTTCTTT. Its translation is CSVGRANTEAFF.

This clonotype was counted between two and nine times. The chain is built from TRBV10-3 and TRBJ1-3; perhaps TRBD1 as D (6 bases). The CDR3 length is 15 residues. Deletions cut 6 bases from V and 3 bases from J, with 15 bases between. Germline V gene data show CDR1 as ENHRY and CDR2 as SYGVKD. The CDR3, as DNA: TGTGCCATCAGCCTAAAAGGGACACTTGGAAACACCATATATTTT. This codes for CAISLKGTLGNTIYF.

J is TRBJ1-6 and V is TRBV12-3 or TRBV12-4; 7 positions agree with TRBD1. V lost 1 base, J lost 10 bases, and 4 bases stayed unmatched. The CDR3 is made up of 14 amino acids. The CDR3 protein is CASSLEGAKSPLHF. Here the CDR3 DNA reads TGTGCCAGCAGTTTAGAGGGGGCAAAGTCACCCCTCCACTTT.

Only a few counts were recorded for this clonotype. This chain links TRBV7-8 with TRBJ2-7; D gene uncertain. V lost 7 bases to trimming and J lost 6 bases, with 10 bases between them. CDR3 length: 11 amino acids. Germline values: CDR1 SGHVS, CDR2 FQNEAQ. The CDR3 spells CASTGRGEQYF. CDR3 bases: TGTGCCAGCACCGGTCGCGGCGAGCAGTACTTC.

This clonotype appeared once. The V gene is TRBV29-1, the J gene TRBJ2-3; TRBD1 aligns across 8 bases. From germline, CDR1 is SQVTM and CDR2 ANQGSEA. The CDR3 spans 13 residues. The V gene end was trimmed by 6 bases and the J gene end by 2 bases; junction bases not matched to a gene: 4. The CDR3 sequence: CSVRDRTTDTQYF. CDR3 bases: TGCAGCGTCCGGGACAGGACCACAGATACGCAGTATTTT.

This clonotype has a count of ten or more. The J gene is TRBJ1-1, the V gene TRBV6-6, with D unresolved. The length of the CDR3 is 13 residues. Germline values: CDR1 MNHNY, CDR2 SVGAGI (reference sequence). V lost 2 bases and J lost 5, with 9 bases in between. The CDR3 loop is CASSYLRETEAFF. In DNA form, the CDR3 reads TGTGCCAGCAGTTACCTCCGGGAGACTGAAGCTTTCTTT.

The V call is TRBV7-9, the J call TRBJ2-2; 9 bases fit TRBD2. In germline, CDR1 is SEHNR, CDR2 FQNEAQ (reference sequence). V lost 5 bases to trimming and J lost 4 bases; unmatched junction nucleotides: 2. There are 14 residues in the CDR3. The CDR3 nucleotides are TGTGCCAGCAGCCCACTAGCGGGCACCGGGGAGCTGTTTTTT. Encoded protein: CASSPLAGTGELFF.

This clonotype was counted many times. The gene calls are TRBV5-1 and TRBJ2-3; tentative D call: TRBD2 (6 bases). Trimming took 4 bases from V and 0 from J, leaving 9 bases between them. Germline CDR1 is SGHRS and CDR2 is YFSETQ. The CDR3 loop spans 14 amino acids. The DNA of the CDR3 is TGCGCCAGCAGCCAGAGCGGGAGCACAGATACGCAGTATTTT. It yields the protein CASSQSGSTDTQYF.